Below, 28 T cell receptor beta chains from the same sample are listed, as sequenced in a study of cytotoxic CD8 clonotypes in ibrutinib-treated CLL. The data were produced by immunoSEQ multiplex PCR, yet TCRdb's version contains in-frame clones alone and is incomplete. The data hold over 200,000 clones, with 70% observed a single time. Sequenced material: PBMCs, taken after 12 months of ibrutinib treatment. The receptors originated from a human donor with chronic lymphocytic leukemia.

This chain uses TRBV7-2 with TRBJ2-2, with a possible D match to TRBD2 (5 bases). This CDR3 is built from 16 residues. CDR1 SGHTA and CDR2 FQGNSA come from the germline V gene. V was cut by 1 base and J by 5 bases, with 14 bases left in between. The CDR3 nucleotides are TGTGCCAGCAGCTTAGTTAATATGGGAGTTACCGGGGAGCTGTTTTTT. As protein: CASSLVNMGVTGELFF.

This clone was counted a few times. The rearrangement links TRBV6-5 to TRBJ1-5; maybe TRBD1 (5 bases). The ends were cut back, 6 bases at V and 7 bases at J, with 10 bases in the middle. The CDR3 covers 12 residues. Germline assignment: CDR1 MNHEY and CDR2 SVGAGI. CDR3 in DNA: TGTGCCAGCAGGGGGACGGGGCAGCCCCAGCATTTT. It codes for CASRGTGQPQHF.

The genes are TRBV7-3 and TRBJ2-3; 14 bases are shared with TRBD2. Germline V gene lookup returns CDR1 SGHTA and CDR2 FQGTGA. CDR3 length: 17 residues. Trimming at V came to 5 bases and at J to 3 bases, leaving 7 bases not matched to a gene. CDR3 DNA sequence: TGTGCCAGCAGCCCATCGGGACTAGCGGGAGAGACAGATACGCAGTATTTT. It encodes CASSPSGLAGETDTQYF. Based on the CDR3 plus reference TRBV7-3 and TRBJ2-3, the full variable domain is GAGVSQTPSNKVTEKGKYVELRCDPISGHTALYWYRQSLGQGPEFLIYFQGTGAADDSGLPNDRFFAVRPEGSVSTLKIQRTERGDSAVYLCASSPSGLAGETDTQYFGPGTRLTVL.

The chain is built from TRBV9 and TRBJ1-5; 8 bases agree with TRBD1. There are 15 residues in the CDR3. V was pared by 3 bases and J by 7 bases, with 9 bases of the junction left unmatched. Germline values: CDR1 SGDLS, CDR2 YYNGEE. The chain's CDR3 is CASSAQGAREQPQHF. DNA of the CDR3: TGTGCCAGCAGCGCCCAGGGGGCGCGAGAACAGCCCCAGCATTTT. Full variable domain (missing parts from reference TRBV9 and TRBJ1-5): DSGVTQTPKHLITATGQRVTLRCSPRSGDLSVYWYQQSLDQGLQFLIQYYNGEERAKGNILERFSAQQFPDLHSELNLSSLELGDSALYFCASSAQGAREQPQHFGDGTRLSIL.

The gene calls are TRBV28 and TRBJ2-3; D gene ambiguous. The CDR3 totals 14 residues. Germline values: CDR1 MDHEN, CDR2 SYDVKM. The V gene lost 2 bases and the J gene lost 1 base, with 7 bases spanning the gap. CDR3 loop: CASSLNLRTDTQYF. CDR3 nucleotide sequence: TGTGCCAGCAGTTTAAACCTCCGCACAGATACGCAGTATTTT.

This clone appeared a single time. The chain carries TRBV7-3 and TRBJ1-1; tentatively, D is TRBD1 (5 bases). The CDR3 runs to 14 residues. Trimming shortened V by 2 bases and J by 5 bases, and 12 bases separated the two germline ends. In germline, CDR1 is SGHTA, CDR2 FQGTGA. The CDR3: CASSLGSSGTEAFF. CDR3 DNA sequence: TGTGCCAGCAGCTTAGGGAGCTCAGGGACTGAAGCTTTCTTT.

The V gene is TRBV29-1, the J gene TRBJ2-1; 7 nucleotides align to TRBD1. CDR1 and CDR2 (germline): SQVTM, ANQGSEA. The length of the CDR3 is 12 residues. V lost 2 bases to trimming and J lost 7 bases; unmatched junction nucleotides: 2. The CDR3 sequence is CSVENRGNEQFF. CDR3 DNA sequence: TGCAGCGTTGAAAACAGGGGAAATGAGCAGTTCTTC.

This clone was picked up one time. V usage is TRBV9 and J usage is TRBJ1-3; D ambiguous. The CDR3 covers 14 residues. The V end was cut by 3 bases, the J end by 0 bases, with 7 bases between. The germline gives CDR1 SGDLS, CDR2 YYNGEE. CDR3 coding DNA: TGTGCCAGCAGCGGGCAAACCTCTGGAAACACCATATATTTT. It is translated as CASSGQTSGNTIYF.

There are many counts of this clone. CDR3 sequence: CASSPGQGPQYEQYF. The CDR3 DNA is TGTGCCAGCAGCCCTGGACAGGGACCTCAATACGAGCAGTACTTC. The gene calls are TRBV6-4 and TRBJ2-7; 8 bases line up with TRBD1. CDR1 is MRHNA, CDR2 SNTAGT, per germline. V dropped 6 bases and J dropped 4; count of bases not matched to a gene: 11. The CDR3 contains 15 residues.

The V call is TRBV28, the J call TRBJ2-7; TRBD1 matches 9 bases. CDR3 length: 15 amino acids. Germline-derived CDR1 and CDR2 are MDHEN and SYDVKM. Trimming removed 5 bases from V and 6 bases from J; junction bases left unmatched: 11. CDR3 DNA: TGTGCCAGCAGTGGGCGGGACAGGGTTACGGGCGAGCAGTACTTC. This sequence encodes CASSGRDRVTGEQYF.

This sequence joins TRBV4-3 and TRBJ2-3; no reliable D call. Germline CDR1 LGHNA, CDR2 YSLEER. V gave up 0 bases and J gave up 1 base, with 8 bases separating them. The CDR3 covers 15 residues. The CDR3 loop reads CASSQERRRTDTQYF. The CDR3 nucleotides are TGCGCCAGCAGCCAAGAACGGCGGCGCACAGATACGCAGTATTTT.

CDR3 region: CASSRRLAGVIGELFF. The CDR3 DNA sequence: TGTGCCAGCAGTCGACGACTAGCGGGAGTTATCGGGGAGCTGTTTTTT. The chain couples TRBV28 to TRBJ2-2; TRBD2 matches at 12 bases. Germline CDR1 and CDR2: MDHEN and SYDVKM. The CDR3 totals 16 residues. V dropped 5 bases and J dropped 7; count of bases not matched to a gene: 8.

The chain recombines TRBV13 with TRBJ2-7; the match to TRBD2 covers 11 bases. The CDR3 covers 15 residues. The trim removed 3 bases at V and 0 bases at J, leaving 1 base unmatched. CDR1 PRHDT and CDR2 FYEKMQ come from the germline V gene (reference sequence). The CDR3 DNA follows: TGTGCCAGCAGCTTGACTAGCGGGAACTCCTACGAGCAGTACTTC. It translates to CASSLTSGNSYEQYF.

The rearrangement links TRBV7-3 to TRBJ2-6; D is ambiguous. The CDR3 has 15 amino acids. Germline loops: CDR1 SGHTA, CDR2 FQGTGA. V gave up 5 bases and J gave up 1 base, with 9 bases separating them. The CDR3 is CASSLDTSGANVLTF. In nucleotides, the CDR3 is TGTGCCAGCAGCCTAGACACATCTGGGGCCAACGTCCTGACTTTC.

The V call is TRBV10-3, the J call TRBJ1-1; TRBD1 is a possible D gene (5 bases). Deletions cut 6 bases from V and 4 bases from J, with 15 bases between. CDR1 ENHRY and CDR2 SYGVKD come from the germline V gene. This CDR3 is 14 amino acids long. The CDR3 sequence is CAIRFRSGGTEAFF. In DNA form, the CDR3 reads TGTGCCATCAGATTCCGCTCGGGGGGCACTGAAGCTTTCTTT.

This chain uses TRBV4-3 with TRBJ2-7; D perhaps matches TRBD2 (5 bases). The CDR3 spans 14 residues. Germline CDR1 is LGHNA and CDR2 is YSLEER. Trimming took off 1 base at V and 4 bases at J, with 11 bases between the two ends. In DNA, the CDR3 is TGCGCCAGCAGCCAAGGCCTAGCTGGGTACGAGCAGTACTTC. Protein product: CASSQGLAGYEQYF.

The chain combines TRBV30 with TRBJ1-6; D is uncertain. The ends were cut back, 0 bases at V and 9 bases at J, with 12 bases in the middle. CDR1 and CDR2 (germline): GTSNPN, SVGIG (reference sequence). The CDR3 runs to 14 residues. Written as DNA, the CDR3 is TGTGCCTGGAGTGTAAATGTCCCTACTTCACCCCTCCACTTT. Its translation: CAWSVNVPTSPLHF.

V is TRBV25-1 and J is TRBJ2-3; no firm D call. CDR1 and CDR2 (germline): MGHDK, SYGVNS. The V and J ends lost 4 bases and 0 bases respectively, with 8 bases between them. The CDR3 has 14 residues. CDR3 nucleotide sequence: TGTGCCAGCAGTGCCAGTTCTAGCACAGATACGCAGTATTTT. Its translation: CASSASSSTDTQYF.

The V gene is TRBV20-1, the J gene TRBJ2-3, with D possibly matching TRBD1 (6 bases). Trimming left V 6 bases short and J 4 bases short, with 8 bases between. The germline V gene has CDR1 DFQATT and CDR2 SNEGSKA (reference sequence). The CDR3 runs 11 residues. CDR3 sequence reads: CSAKGADTQYF. Written as DNA, the CDR3 is TGCAGTGCAAAGGGGGCAGATACGCAGTATTTT.

The chain combines TRBV18 with TRBJ2-3; 7 nucleotides match TRBD2. Germline lookup yields CDR1 KGHSH and CDR2 LQKENI. The length of the CDR3 is 17 residues. V lost 3 bases and J lost 0; bases outside the gene matches: 9. The CDR3 is CASSPQRGKTSTDTQYF. CDR3 DNA: TGTGCCAGCTCACCCCAGCGGGGTAAAACTAGCACAGATACGCAGTATTTT.

The chain employs TRBV4-2 and TRBJ1-2; D remains unclear. Germline lookup yields CDR1 LGHNA and CDR2 YNFKEQ. Deletions cut 2 bases from V and 2 bases from J, with 9 bases between. The CDR3 has 14 amino acids. Here the CDR3 reads CASSQPLSNYGYTF. DNA for the CDR3: TGTGCCAGCAGCCAACCCCTTTCAAACTATGGCTACACCTTC.

The genes are TRBV5-1 and TRBJ2-3, with D possibly being TRBD1 or TRBD2 (5 bases each). V dropped 1 base and J dropped 4 bases, with 10 bases sitting between them. The CDR3 consists of 14 residues. CDR1 is SGHRS and CDR2 is YFSETQ in the germline V gene. The CDR3 loop is CASSLPGTADTQYF. The CDR3 coding sequence is TGCGCCAGCAGCTTGCCGGGGACGGCAGATACGCAGTATTTT.

V is TRBV7-9 and J is TRBJ2-3, with TRBD1 identical over 9 bases. The trim removed 2 bases at V and 4 bases at J, leaving 7 bases unmatched. CDR3 size: 16 residues. CDR1 and CDR2 (germline): SEHNR, FQNEAQ (reference sequence). The CDR3 nucleotides read TGTGCCAGCAGCTTACCCCGGGGACAGGGTGCAGATACGCAGTATTTT. Residues: CASSLPRGQGADTQYF. The whole variable domain, filled in from reference TRBV7-9 and TRBJ2-3, reads DTGVSQNPRHKITKRGQNVTFRCDPISEHNRLYWYRQTLGQGPEFLTYFQNEAQLEKSRLLSDRFSAERPKGSFSTLEIQRTEQGDSAMYLCASSLPRGQGADTQYFGPGTRLTVL.

The chain combines TRBV7-2 with TRBJ2-7; 11 bases map to TRBD1. The trim removed 5 bases at V and 5 bases at J, leaving 8 bases unmatched. This CDR3 region has 15 residues. From germline, CDR1 is SGHTA and CDR2 FQGNSA. The CDR3 sequence is CASSVGQGAFHEQYF. The CDR3 DNA is TGTGCCAGCAGCGTCGGACAGGGGGCTTTCCACGAGCAGTACTTC.

This clone was seen a single time. The J gene is TRBJ2-1, the V gene TRBV15; tentatively, D is TRBD1 (6 bases). V shed 5 bases and J shed 0 bases, with 14 bases lying between them. CDR3 length: 16 residues. The germline gives CDR1 LNHNV, CDR2 YYDKDF (reference sequence). CDR3 sequence: CATSPGARSSYNEQFF. The DNA of the CDR3 is TGTGCCACCAGCCCAGGGGCAAGGAGCTCCTACAATGAGCAGTTCTTC.

This clone appeared once. A read error may produce the germline difference seen at one junction end. The rearrangement uses TRBV4-1 and TRBJ1-1; maybe TRBD1 (6 bases). The CDR3 runs 12 residues. Germline assignment: CDR1 MGHRA and CDR2 YSYEKL. CDR3 amino acids: CASSQDGNRAGF. The CDR3 DNA follows: TGCGCCAGCAGCCAAGACGGGAACAGGGCCGGCTTT.

The chain employs TRBV5-1 and TRBJ1-6, with D possibly TRBD1 on 6 matching bases. V was trimmed by 3 bases and J by 7 bases, leaving 20 bases between them. Germline CDR1 and CDR2: SGHRS and YFSETQ. The CDR3 is made up of 17 amino acids. CDR3: CASSSTFGQSQNSPLHF. CDR3 sequence (DNA): TGCGCCAGCAGCTCTACCTTCGGACAGAGTCAAAATTCACCCCTCCACTTT.

V is TRBV29-1 and J is TRBJ2-3; D uncertain. The V and J ends lost 8 bases and 5 bases respectively, with 11 bases between them. CDR1 SQVTM and CDR2 ANQGSEA come from the germline V gene. The length of the CDR3 is 11 residues. The CDR3 DNA reads as TGCAGCCCCTTAGTTCAAGATACGCAGTATTTT. Translation gives CSPLVQDTQYF.